Given below is one T cell receptor beta chain in context. Its specificity is not known. This specimen comes from a study of cytotoxic CD8 clonotypes in ibrutinib-treated CLL. Study-wide background: There were roughly twelve relapsed/refractory patients and about 15 treatment-naive patients, and around 17 were IGHV unmutated. Recorded responses included 24 partial and 2 complete; following median approximately 68 months, approximately 14 stayed remitted and roughly 12 progressed. Study-level results: Researchers report that baseline clonality outpaced age-matched healthy donors and tracked circulating CD8+ T-cell counts.

The targeted sequencing depth was 1 in 200,000 to 1 in 1 million T cells. The protocol was immunoSEQ multiplex PCR, while the TCRdb copy is restricted to in-frame clones and leaves out a portion. This table has 200,000 or so clones, about 75% appearing once. The germline gives CDR1 SGDLS, CDR2 YYNGEE. V was trimmed by 3 bases and J by 4 bases, leaving 2 bases between them. This CDR3 spans 11 amino acids. The source is a human donor with chronic lymphocytic leukemia. The V and J genes are TRBV9 and TRBJ2-1, with D unclear. The specimen was PBMCs, collected after 12 months of ibrutinib treatment. The CDR3 nucleotides are TGTGCCAGCAGCGGGTACAATGAGCAGTTCTTC. The encoded protein is CASSGYNEQFF.